This T cell receptor (beta chain) was recorded in a study of T cells in Graves' hyperthyroidism and ophthalmopathy. Amplification of TCR beta CDR3 regions used RNA as the template. HTBI primers were the set used in a first-round RT-PCR of the TCR CDR3. TCRdb redid the calling of the multiplex PCR reads with MiXCR, one entry per CDR3 protein. This table has about 760,000 distinct CDR3 sequences, around 40% appearing once. No ophthalmopathy progression within 18 months constituted stable Graves' hyperthyroidism. The hyperthyroidism patients had all been newly diagnosed, and their disease duration was under 2 months. Their ages ranged from 18 to 65 years. This clonotype has at least ten counts. V lost 7 bases to trimming and J lost 6 bases, with 15 bases between them. Germline V lookup: CDR1 SNHLY, CDR2 FYNNEI. The CDR3 covers 13 residues.

This chain uses TRBV2 with TRBJ1-2; maybe TRBD1 (5 bases). This receptor was identified in a woman aged 40 to 50 with Graves' hyperthyroidism. Source material: blood. CDR3 sequence reads: CASTVSGEDGYTF. CDR3 DNA sequence: TGTGCCAGCACTGTTTCGGGGGAAGATGGCTACACCTTC.